This T cell receptor (beta chain) stems from a study of Tregs in tolerant kidney transplant recipients. From germline, CDR1 is LGHNT and CDR2 FRNRAP. V trimming: 6 bases; J trimming: 5 bases; junction bases outside the gene matches: 5. This CDR3 spans 13 amino acids. Mixed chimerism was transient after nonmyeloablative marrow transplants from related graft donors. Unstimulated regulatory T cells (CD4+CD25+CD127-), CD4+CD25- non-regulatory cells, CD4 and CD8 cells were FACS-sorted from thawed PBMCs. Generated by immunoSEQ multiplex PCR, the TCRdb table keeps only in-frame clones and is missing some. The repertoire holds 55,000 to 75,000 clones, about 89% seen once, with approximately 3.9% in the top ten. Findings and limits, study-wide: Antigen-driven expansion was suggested because donor-specific Tregs expanded more than all Tregs in tolerant patients. Activated donor B cell expansion appeared to reveal the most relevant donor-specific TCRbeta repertoire. For some patients, primers changed over time, blocking nucleotide-level comparison.

In this sample, this clone turned up once. Its antigen is as yet unknown. This chain links TRBV12-5 with TRBJ2-7; 9 bases align to TRBD1. The sequenced sample was CD4+ T cells from blood (PBMCs), obtained 6 months after the transplant. The sequence was collected from a human patient who received a combined kidney and bone marrow transplant. Some T cells may be graft donor cells. The CDR3 region is CASGPDRGNEQYF. CDR3 nucleotide sequence: TGTGCTAGTGGCCCGGACAGGGGCAACGAGCAGTACTTC.